The 19 T cell receptor beta chains given below trace back to one sample, sequenced in a study of neurological immune-mediated disorders. TCRdb ran MiXCR on the 5' RACE reads and lists one entry per CDR3 protein. In the table there are about 23,000 distinct CDR3 sequences, approximately 13% of which are singletons. Sequenced sample: PBMCs. These receptors all stem from a woman aged 60-70 years with HTLV-1-associated myelopathy (HAM/TSP).

Regarding this clonotype: Germline is not matched at one junction end, which may reflect a read error. The chain employs TRBV5-1 and TRBJ2-5; the match to TRBD2 covers 8 bases. The length of the CDR3 is 16 residues. CDR1 SGHRS and CDR2 YFSETQ come from the germline V gene. The CDR3 DNA sequence: TGCGACAGCAACTCCCAGACTAACGGGAGGGCCGAGACCCAGTACTTC. Its protein product is CDSNSQTNGRAETQYF.

There are many counts of this clonotype. The chain is built from TRBV5-6 and TRBJ2-5; D could derive from TRBD1 or TRBD2 (7 bases each). V was trimmed by 7 bases and J by 5 bases, leaving 21 bases between them. The germline V gene encodes CDR1 SGHDT and CDR2 YYEEEE. The CDR3 has 15 residues. The CDR3: CASSPGGRGFETQYF. DNA of the CDR3: TGTGCCAGCTCCCCGGGGGGCAGGGGGTTTGAGACCCAGTACTTC.

By share of the sample, this clonotype is medium-sized. J is TRBJ2-1 and V is TRBV20-1; 11 positions agree with TRBD2. CDR3 length equals 15 residues. V lost 6 bases, J lost 5 bases, and 9 bases stayed unmatched. CDR1 DFQATT and CDR2 SNEGSKA come from the germline V gene (reference sequence). The DNA of the CDR3 is TGCAGTGCACTCTCAGGGACTAGCGGAAACAATGAGCAGTTCTTC. It is translated as CSALSGTSGNNEQFF.

Within the sample, this clonotype is medium-sized. The chain has TRBV20-1 and TRBJ1-1, with D perhaps matching TRBD1 (6 bases). Trimming left V 6 bases short and J 6 bases short, with 14 bases between. The germline V gene encodes CDR1 DFQATT and CDR2 SNEGSKA (reference sequence). CDR3 length: 12 residues. CDR3 DNA sequence: TGCAGTGCAAAAAGAGGGGGGTCTGAAGCTTTCTTT. The encoded protein is CSAKRGGSEAFF.

This clonotype was observed at least ten times. The genes are TRBV11-3 and TRBJ2-1; D uncertain. Between the trimmed V and J ends, which lost 0 bases and 9 bases, there was a span of 9 bases. Germline V gene lookup returns CDR1 SGHNT and CDR2 YENEEA. The CDR3 length is 13 residues. CDR3 in amino acids: CASSLDRRSEQFF. The DNA of the CDR3 is TGTGCCAGCAGCTTAGATCGTAGGAGTGAGCAGTTCTTC.

A few counts support this clonotype. The V call is TRBV7-2, the J call TRBJ2-7; 11 bases fit TRBD1. V was pared by 4 bases and J by 3 bases, with 5 bases of the junction left unmatched. This CDR3 region has 15 residues. Germline CDR1 SGHTA, CDR2 FQGNSA. The CDR3 reads CASSSDRGHHYEQYF. For the CDR3, the DNA is TGTGCCAGCAGCTCGGACAGGGGGCATCACTACGAGCAGTACTTC.

The V gene is TRBV28, the J gene TRBJ2-1; D ambiguous. Germline V gives CDR1 MDHEN, CDR2 SYDVKM. Trimming left V 5 bases short and J 8 bases short, with 13 bases between. The CDR3 sequence is 13 residues long. The CDR3 sequence: CASSLPVVDEQFF. CDR3 coding DNA: TGTGCCAGCAGTCTTCCCGTCGTGGATGAGCAGTTCTTC.

This clonotype was observed a handful of times. The chain is built from TRBV25-1 and TRBJ1-3; D remains unclear. Trimming left V 3 bases short and J 9 bases short, with 9 bases between. This CDR3 is 12 amino acids long. Germline CDR1 is MGHDK and CDR2 is SYGVNS. The CDR3 bases are TGTGCCAGCAGTGAGGGTGGAGCCACCATATATTTT. Its protein is CASSEGGATIYF.

Sample share makes this clonotype medium-sized. This rearrangement joins TRBV20-1 to TRBJ1-2; TRBD1 agrees at 9 bases. Germline V gene lookup returns CDR1 DFQATT and CDR2 SNEGSKA (reference sequence). The V gene end was trimmed by 4 bases and the J gene end by 0 bases; junction bases not matched to a gene: 3. The CDR3 is 14 residues long. The DNA for the CDR3 is TGCAGTGCTACACAGGGGGCTTCTAACTATGGCTACACCTTC. Amino acids: CSATQGASNYGYTF.

This clonotype showed up many times. The V call is TRBV5-1, the J call TRBJ2-5; D could derive from TRBD1 or TRBD2 (5 bases each). CDR3 length: 13 amino acids. Germline loops: CDR1 SGHRS, CDR2 YFSETQ. V gave up 5 bases and J gave up 1 base, with 9 bases separating them. The CDR3 DNA reads TGCGCCAGCAGTATCGGGGCCCAAGAGACCCAGTACTTC. This codes for CASSIGAQETQYF.

This clonotype was seen at least ten times. The gene calls are TRBV12-3 or TRBV12-4 and TRBJ2-1, with 8 bases fitting TRBD1. With V trimmed by 1 base and J by 7 bases, 9 bases remained unmatched. The CDR3 runs 16 residues. The CDR3 bases are TGTGCCAGCAGTTTAGTTGCAGGGGGCGCCCCTAATGAGCAGTTCTTC. Protein: CASSLVAGGAPNEQFF.

This clonotype was counted at least ten times. The chain carries TRBV4-2 and TRBJ2-2, with D perhaps matching TRBD1 (5 bases). The CDR3 totals 13 residues. From germline, CDR1 is LGHNA and CDR2 YNFKEQ. V was shortened by 2 bases and J by 5 bases, with 6 bases between the two germline ends. Here the CDR3 DNA reads TGTGCCAGCAGCCAACCAGGGACCGGGGAGCTGTTTTTT. Amino acid sequence: CASSQPGTGELFF.

CDR3 sequence (DNA): TGTGCCAGCACCCTGGACAGGGCCTACGAGCAGTACTTC. The encoded protein is CASTLDRAYEQYF. The gene calls are TRBV7-9 and TRBJ2-7, with TRBD1 matching over 8 bases. In germline, CDR1 is SEHNR, CDR2 FQNEAQ (reference sequence). V shed 7 bases and J 2 bases; nucleotides not matched to a gene: 4. The CDR3 is 13 amino acids.

This clonotype was counted at least ten times. V usage is TRBV5-1 and J usage is TRBJ2-3; 8 bases align to TRBD1. CDR3 size: 14 residues. The trim removed 2 bases at V and 7 bases at J, leaving 6 bases unmatched. CDR1 is SGHRS and CDR2 is YFSETQ in the germline V gene. CDR3 nucleotide sequence: TGCGCCAGCAGCTTAGGACAGGGCATCAATACGCAGTATTTT. This gives the protein CASSLGQGINTQYF.

This clonotype has a count of ten or more. The V and J genes are TRBV7-8 and TRBJ2-1, with TRBD2 identical over 11 bases. The germline CDR1 and CDR2 sequences are SGHVS and FQNEAQ. V dropped 6 bases and J dropped 4; count of bases not matched to a gene: 8. The length of the CDR3 is 16 residues. The CDR3: CASRPERLAGYNEQFF. The CDR3 DNA follows: TGTGCCAGCAGACCTGAGAGACTAGCGGGATACAATGAGCAGTTCTTC.

This clonotype was observed at least ten times. This chain joins TRBV7-9 and TRBJ2-1, with 8 bases lining up with TRBD1. The CDR3 is 21 amino acids. Germline trimming cut 7 bases from V and 0 bases from J; bases unmatched to any gene: 23. CDR1 and CDR2 (germline): SEHNR, FQNEAQ (reference sequence). CDR3 in amino acids: CASTNTRGDRGEKSSYNEQFF. The CDR3 region has the DNA TGTGCCAGCACCAACACTCGGGGCGACAGGGGCGAAAAGAGCTCCTACAATGAGCAGTTCTTC.

By share of the sample, this clonotype is medium-sized. The chain joins TRBV20-1 to TRBJ1-3; 7 nucleotides align to TRBD1. Germline values: CDR1 DFQATT, CDR2 SNEGSKA (reference sequence). The CDR3 consists of 14 residues. Trimming cost V 5 bases and J 3 bases; bases outside gene matches: 7. Written as DNA, the CDR3 is TGCAGTGCTCACAACAGGGGCGATGGAAACACCATATATTTT. Protein: CSAHNRGDGNTIYF.

This clonotype was detected many times. The chain employs TRBV19 and TRBJ2-5, with 7 positions matching TRBD1. The trim removed 5 bases at V and 2 bases at J, leaving 8 bases unmatched. Germline V gene sequence: CDR1 LNHDA, CDR2 SQIVND (reference sequence). The length of the CDR3 is 15 residues. CDR3 residues: CASSSPGGRQETQYF. CDR3 nucleotides: TGTGCCAGTAGTTCCCCAGGGGGACGGCAAGAGACCCAGTACTTC.

This clonotype was counted ten times or more. V and J are TRBV27 and TRBJ2-1; 8 nucleotides agree with TRBD2. Germline loops: CDR1 MNHEY, CDR2 SMNVEV (reference sequence). The CDR3 totals 15 residues. V lost 2 bases and J lost 6; bases outside the gene matches: 6. CDR3 protein: CASSLTTSVPNEQFF. The DNA for the CDR3 is TGTGCCAGCAGTTTAACGACTAGCGTCCCCAATGAGCAGTTCTTC.